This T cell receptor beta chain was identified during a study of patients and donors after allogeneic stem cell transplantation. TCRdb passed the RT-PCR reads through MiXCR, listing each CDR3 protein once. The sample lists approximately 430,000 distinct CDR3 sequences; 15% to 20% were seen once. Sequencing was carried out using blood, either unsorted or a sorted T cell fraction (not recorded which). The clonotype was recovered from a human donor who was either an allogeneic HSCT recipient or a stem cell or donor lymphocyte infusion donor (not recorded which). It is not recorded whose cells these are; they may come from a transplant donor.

The CDR3 here is CASAWGGSSYNEQFF. The CDR3 DNA is TGTGCTAGTGCCTGGGGAGGCAGCTCCTACAATGAGCAGTTCTTC. The rearrangement joins TRBV12-5 to TRBJ2-1; perhaps TRBD2 as D (6 bases). V dropped 7 bases and J dropped 0 bases, with 13 bases sitting between them. The CDR3 contains 15 residues. In germline, CDR1 is LGHNT, CDR2 FRNRAP.